The source of this T cell receptor beta chain is a study of T cell repertoires in cytomegalovirus infection. Across the study: Recently identified HLA-C-restricted CMV epitopes and well-studied HLA-B-restricted CMV epitopes were used by the study.

Only a few counts were recorded for this clonotype. Antigen unknown. TCRdb recomputed calls from the reads with MiXCR, one row per CDR3 protein. The data contain tens of thousands of distinct CDR3 sequences, over 15% of them singletons. Study observations and caveats: What dominated the ex vivo response were HLA-C-restricted CMV-specific TCR beta clonotypes.

The TCR sequence derives from a human donor in good health (CMV status not recorded). Some clones in this sample may be carry-over from other donors' samples. The sample consisted of CD8+ T cells from cultured PBMCs, taken from culture after CMV antigen stimulation.

The CDR3: CSARPTSREGWNYGYTF. CDR3 nucleotide sequence: TGCAGTGCTAGACCCACTTCTCGGGAGGGTTGGAACTATGGCTACACCTTC. V gene TRBV20-1 combines with J gene TRBJ1-2; D not resolved. Trimming removed 2 bases from V and 2 bases from J, with 21 bases in between. In germline, CDR1 is DFQATT, CDR2 SNEGSKA (reference sequence). This CDR3 has 17 residues.